This note documents a single T cell receptor (beta chain) sequence. Its matching antigen is unknown. CDR1 and CDR2 from the germline V gene are ENHRY and SYGVKD. This CDR3 spans 16 amino acids. Trimming cost V 2 bases and J 0 bases, with 13 bases left between them. This entry is derived from a study of cytomegalovirus exposure and HLA in healthy donors. General study findings and limits: Most TCR sequences showed up rarely, but some public TCRs showed up in many donors. The study designated roughly 160 TCR beta chains cytomegalovirus-associated.

Profiled with immunoSEQ multiplex PCR; TCRdb holds only in-frame clones, not every one. This repertoire shows tens of thousands of clones, nearly 98% found once; its top ten account for about 1.5%. The chain couples TRBV10-3 to TRBJ1-2; D is perhaps TRBD1 (6 bases). The origin of this receptor is a woman aged 18-29 years in good health and CMV-seropositive. The sample comprised PBMCs. CDR3 region: CAISEGQTKANYGYTF. Here the CDR3 DNA reads TGTGCCATCAGTGAGGGACAGACAAAAGCTAACTATGGCTACACCTTC.